This TCR beta chain was captured in a study of blood T cell repertoires in COVID-19. Participants, roughly 18 to 100 years old, spanned fewer than 25 US areas. The table came from immunoSEQ multiplex PCR; TCRdb's copy has only in-frame clones and leaves some out. Altogether roughly 330,000 clones are present, about 90% being singletons, with the ten largest covering under 6%. Sequenced: PBMCs or T cells enriched from blood (not recorded which). This TCR came from a man aged 25 to 40 who had recovered from COVID-19.

CDR3 sequence reads: CASSQDGRLEGPQHF. The CDR3 bases are TGTGCCAGCAGCCAAGACGGGCGGCTGGAGGGGCCCCAGCATTTT. V and J are TRBV3-1 (or the pseudogene TRBV3-2) and TRBJ1-5; D gene unclear. Germline V gives CDR1 LGHDT, CDR2 YNNKEL (reference sequence). Trimming removed 0 bases at V and 9 bases at J, with 15 bases between. The CDR3 is 15 amino acids.